Below, one TCR beta chain is given with its context. Its cognate antigen is unknown. This sample was taken from a study of CD8+ T cells in alopecia areata. On the study more broadly: The share of scalp area affected provided the severity score for treated patients. Findings and caveats of the study: It was observed that many expanded lesional clones persisted in scalp and blood during tofacitinib. Scalp samples also yield sequences of resident alphabeta T cells from normal skin.

Documented treatment: oral pan-JAK inhibitor, 5-10 mg twice daily. Trimming removed 6 bases from V and 4 bases from J; junction bases left unmatched: 7. This CDR3 comprises 14 residues. The V gene's germline CDR1 is SGHAT and CDR2 FQDESV (reference sequence). RNA was isolated and reverse transcribed to cDNA, the sequencing template. TCRdb keeps only in-frame clones here, not all; method: immunoSEQ multiplex PCR. The table includes some 200,000 clones, approximately 56% detected once. The sequence came from a human donor with alopecia areata. The sequencing here drew on CD4+ T cells sorted from blood, taken at week 4, from a patient treated with tofacitinib. The rearrangement joins TRBV11-1 to TRBJ2-5; 8 bases align to TRBD2. CDR3: CASRTSREGETQYF. DNA of the CDR3: TGTGCCAGCAGAACTAGCCGGGAGGGAGAGACCCAGTACTTC.